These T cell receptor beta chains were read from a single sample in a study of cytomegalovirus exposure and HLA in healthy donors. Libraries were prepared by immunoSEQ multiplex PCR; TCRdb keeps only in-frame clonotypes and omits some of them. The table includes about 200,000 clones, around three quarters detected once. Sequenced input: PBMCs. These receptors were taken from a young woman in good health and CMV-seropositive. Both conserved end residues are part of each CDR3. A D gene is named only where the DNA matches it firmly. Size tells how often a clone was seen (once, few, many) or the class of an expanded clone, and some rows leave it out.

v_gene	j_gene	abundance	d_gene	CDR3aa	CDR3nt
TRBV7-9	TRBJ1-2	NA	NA	CASSFSNSYYGYTF	TGTGCCAGCAGCTTTTCTAATTCTTACTATGGCTACACCTTC
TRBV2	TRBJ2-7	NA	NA	CASTIGLPPYEQYF	TGTGCCAGCACGATAGGACTTCCTCCCTACGAGCAGTACTTC
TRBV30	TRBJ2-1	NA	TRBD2	CAWSGGGTSGGDEQFF	TGTGCCTGGAGTGGGGGCGGGACTAGCGGGGGGGATGAGCAGTTCTTC
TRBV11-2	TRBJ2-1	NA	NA	CASRTDRPGLGWNEQFF	TGTGCCAGCAGGACTGATAGGCCAGGGCTGGGGTGGAATGAGCAGTTCTTC
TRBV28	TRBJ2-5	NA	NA	CASSLGGSGETQYF	TGTGCCAGCAGTTTAGGGGGCAGCGGAGAGACCCAGTACTTC
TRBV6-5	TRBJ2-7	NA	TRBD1	CASSRQGHEQYF	TGTGCCAGCAGTAGACAGGGCCACGAGCAGTACTTC
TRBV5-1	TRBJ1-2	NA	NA	CASSISVPAADGYTF	TGCGCCAGCAGCATCTCGGTCCCCGCCGCGGATGGCTACACCTTC
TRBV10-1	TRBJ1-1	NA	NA	CASSFRGVGEAFF	TGCGCCAGCAGTTTCAGGGGTGTAGGTGAAGCTTTCTTT
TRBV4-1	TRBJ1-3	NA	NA	CASSRIQGSGNTIYF	TGCGCCAGCAGCCGAATACAGGGCTCTGGAAACACCATATATTTT
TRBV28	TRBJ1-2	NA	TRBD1	CASISQGDYGYTF	TGTGCCAGCATTTCGCAGGGGGACTATGGCTACACCTTC
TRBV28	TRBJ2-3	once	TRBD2	CASSHSGRRDTQYF	TGTGCCAGCAGCCACAGCGGGAGGAGAGATACGCAGTATTTT
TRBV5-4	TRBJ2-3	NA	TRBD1	CAEGQRLTDTQYF	TGTGCCGAGGGACAGCGACTCACAGATACGCAGTATTTT
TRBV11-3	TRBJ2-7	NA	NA	CASSLSGDSNEQYF	TGTGCCAGCAGCTTATCCGGGGACTCCAACGAGCAGTACTTC
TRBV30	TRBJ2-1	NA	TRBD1	CAWRTGNTYNEQFF	TGTGCCTGGAGGACAGGGAATACCTACAATGAGCAGTTCTTC
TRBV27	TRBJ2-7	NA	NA	CASSLAGKRPYEQYF	TGTGCCAGCAGTTTAGCCGGGAAGAGGCCCTACGAGCAGTACTTC
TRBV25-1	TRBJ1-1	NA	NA	CASSEWGDTEAFF	TGTGCCAGCAGTGAATGGGGGGACACTGAAGCTTTCTTT